This TCR beta chain was profiled in a study of shared clonotypes between healthy human individuals. Study-wide context: CD4 naive cells filled three plates per donor, CD4 memory three, CD8 naive two and CD8 memory one.

Germline V CDR1 and CDR2: MDHEN, SYDVKM. Trimming took off 8 bases at V and 3 bases at J, with 14 bases between the two ends. This CDR3 contains 13 residues. Overall study findings and caveats: The genetic and exposure-history diversity represented was limited by few donors.

CD45RO-negative, CCR7-selected cells formed the naive CD8 fraction, which excluded terminally differentiated effector memory CD45RA+ cells. All donors were healthy HIV-negative adults lacking recent acute infections or vaccinations. In the case of this clone: Its antigen is not identified.

The input for sorted-subset replicate PCRs was 200 ng DNA, tens of thousands of T cell genomes. Repertoires were generated with immunoSEQ multiplex PCR, while TCRdb's copy carries only in-frame clones and drops some. The table records hundreds of thousands of clones, nearly 95% of them present only once. Sequencing was carried out using naive CD8+ T cells sorted from blood. The TCR was taken from a man aged 25 to 45 in good health. V usage is TRBV28 and J usage is TRBJ2-7, with a weak D call TRBD2 (5 bases). The CDR3 reads CASESGGYYEQYF. The CDR3 DNA sequence: TGTGCCAGCGAGAGCGGAGGTTACTACGAGCAGTACTTC.